This T cell receptor (beta chain) was captured in a study of blood T cell repertoires in COVID-19. The data were produced by immunoSEQ multiplex PCR, yet TCRdb's version contains in-frame clones alone and is incomplete. The profile shows 250,000 or so clones, approximately 89% of them singletons. After removal of 3 bases from V and 3 bases from J, the junction contained 9 bases not matched to a gene. The CDR3 covers 18 residues. The germline V gene encodes CDR1 LGHNA and CDR2 YSLEER. Exposed participants came across a COVID-19 case within 2 weeks before study entry. The sequence was collected from a woman between 35 and 50 years old who had been exposed to COVID-19. Sequencing was done on a sample of PBMCs or T cells enriched from blood (not recorded which). The chain couples TRBV4-3 to TRBJ2-3, with 13 bases lining up with TRBD2. The CDR3 nucleotides read TGCGCCAGCAGCCAGGGAGGACTAGCGGGAGTAAGAACAGATACGCAGTATTTT. Translating gives CASSQGGLAGVRTDTQYF.